The source of this T cell receptor (beta chain) is a study of T-cell memory formation after mild COVID-19. Libraries for TCRalpha and TCRbeta carried sample barcodes and unique molecular identifiers via 5'RACE. Via MiXCR, TCRdb re-called the 5' RACE reads, giving one row per CDR3 protein. The sample records hundreds of thousands of distinct CDR3 sequences, 20% being singletons. The study's findings and limits: Unconfirmed was the SARS-CoV-2 specificity of second-wave clones that peaked on day 37. There were some responding clones in pre-infection memory, which suggested that cross-reactive memory had joined.

Comments on this clonotype: Its antigen is unknown.

This sequence was found in an adult woman who had mild COVID-19 (a few samples of this study predate the infection). Cell type and time point are not known. Source material: PBMCs or a T cell subset sorted from them (not recorded which).

The CDR3 DNA sequence: TGCGCCAGCGCAACCGGTGACGAAGGGATGAACACTGAAGCTTTCTTT. Its protein product is CASATGDEGMNTEAFF. The chain combines TRBV5-1 with TRBJ1-1; D is unclear. Trimming removed 7 bases from V and 0 bases from J, with 19 bases in between. CDR3 length: 16 residues. Germline V gene data show CDR1 as SGHRS and CDR2 as YFSETQ.